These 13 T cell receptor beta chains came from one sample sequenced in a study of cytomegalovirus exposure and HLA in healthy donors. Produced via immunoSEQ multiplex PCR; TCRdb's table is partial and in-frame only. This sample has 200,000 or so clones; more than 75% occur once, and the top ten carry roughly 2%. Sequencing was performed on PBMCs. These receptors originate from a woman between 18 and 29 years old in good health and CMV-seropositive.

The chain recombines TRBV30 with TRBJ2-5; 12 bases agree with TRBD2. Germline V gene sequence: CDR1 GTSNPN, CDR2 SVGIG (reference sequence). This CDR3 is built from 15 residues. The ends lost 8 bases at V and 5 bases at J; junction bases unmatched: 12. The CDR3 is CAGELAGGSLETQYF. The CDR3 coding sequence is TGTGCCGGAGAACTAGCGGGAGGTTCGTTGGAGACCCAGTACTTC.

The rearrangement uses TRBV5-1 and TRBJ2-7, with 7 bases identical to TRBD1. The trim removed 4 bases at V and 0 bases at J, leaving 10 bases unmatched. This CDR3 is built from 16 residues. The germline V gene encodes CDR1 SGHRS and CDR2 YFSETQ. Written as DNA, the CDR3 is TGCGCCAGCAGCCCCGAGACAGGGCCGCTCTCCTACGAGCAGTACTTC. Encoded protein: CASSPETGPLSYEQYF.

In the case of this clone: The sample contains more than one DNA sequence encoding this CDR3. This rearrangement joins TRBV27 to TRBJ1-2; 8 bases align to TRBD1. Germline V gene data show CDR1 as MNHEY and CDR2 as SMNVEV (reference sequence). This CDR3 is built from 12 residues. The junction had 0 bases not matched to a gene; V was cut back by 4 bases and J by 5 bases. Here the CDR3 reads CASSYRGYGYTF. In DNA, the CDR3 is TGTGCCAGCAGTTACAGGGGGTATGGCTACACCTTC.

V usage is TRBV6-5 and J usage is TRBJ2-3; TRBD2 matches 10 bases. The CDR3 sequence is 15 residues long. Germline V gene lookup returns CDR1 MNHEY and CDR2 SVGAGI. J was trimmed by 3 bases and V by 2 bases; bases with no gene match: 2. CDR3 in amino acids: CASSYRGLATDTQYF. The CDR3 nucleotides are TGTGCCAGCAGTTACAGGGGACTAGCGACAGATACGCAGTATTTT.

DNA for the CDR3: TGTGCCAGCAGTGTAGGGGCAGGGCGGAATTTCTATGGCTACACCTTC. It encodes CASSVGAGRNFYGYTF. The gene calls are TRBV2 and TRBJ1-2, with D maybe TRBD1 (5 bases). Trimming pared 4 bases from V and 4 bases from J, leaving 19 bases between. The CDR3 covers 16 residues. Germline CDR1 and CDR2: SNHLY and FYNNEI.

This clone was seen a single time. CDR3 loop: CASRLTGTGGSGEQYF. The CDR3, as DNA: TGTGCCAGCAGGCTAACCGGGACAGGGGGCTCTGGCGAGCAGTACTTC. V and J are TRBV28 and TRBJ2-7, with 12 bases identical to TRBD1. The CDR3 totals 16 residues. Trimming at V came to 6 bases and at J to 6 bases, leaving 12 bases not matched to a gene. Germline CDR1 and CDR2: MDHEN and SYDVKM.

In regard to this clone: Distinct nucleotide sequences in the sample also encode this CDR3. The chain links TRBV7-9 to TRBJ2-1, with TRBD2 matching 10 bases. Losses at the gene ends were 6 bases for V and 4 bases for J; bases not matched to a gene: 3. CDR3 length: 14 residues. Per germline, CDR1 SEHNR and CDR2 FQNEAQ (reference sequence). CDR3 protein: CASSGTSVYNEQFF. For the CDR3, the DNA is TGTGCCAGCAGTGGGACTAGCGTTTACAATGAGCAGTTCTTC.

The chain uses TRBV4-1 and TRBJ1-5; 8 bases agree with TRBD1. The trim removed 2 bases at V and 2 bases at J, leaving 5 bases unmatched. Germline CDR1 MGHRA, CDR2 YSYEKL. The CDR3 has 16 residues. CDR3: CASSQIKTGGNQPQHF. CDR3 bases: TGCGCCAGCAGCCAAATAAAGACAGGGGGCAATCAGCCCCAGCATTTT.

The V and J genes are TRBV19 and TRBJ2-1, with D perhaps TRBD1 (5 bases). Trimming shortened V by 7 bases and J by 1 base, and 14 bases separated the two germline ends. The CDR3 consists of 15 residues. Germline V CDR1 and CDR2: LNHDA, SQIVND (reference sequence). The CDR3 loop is CASTPQGVSYNEQFF. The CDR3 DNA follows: TGTGCCAGTACCCCTCAGGGCGTGTCCTACAATGAGCAGTTCTTC.

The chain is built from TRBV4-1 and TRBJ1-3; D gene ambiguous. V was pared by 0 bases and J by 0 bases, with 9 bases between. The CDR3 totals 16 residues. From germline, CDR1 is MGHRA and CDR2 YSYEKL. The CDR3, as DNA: TGCGCCAGCAGCCAAGATAGTACAGACTCTGGAAACACCATATATTTT. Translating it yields CASSQDSTDSGNTIYF.

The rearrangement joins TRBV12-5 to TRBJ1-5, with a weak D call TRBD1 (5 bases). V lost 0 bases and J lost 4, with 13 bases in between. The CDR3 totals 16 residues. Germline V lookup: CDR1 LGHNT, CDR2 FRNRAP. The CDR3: CASGLVRGDANQPQHF. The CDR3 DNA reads TGTGCTAGTGGTTTGGTACGGGGGGACGCGAATCAGCCCCAGCATTTT.

The CDR3 region is CASGPSSGAYNEQFF. CDR3 sequence (DNA): TGTGCTAGTGGTCCCAGTAGCGGGGCTTACAATGAGCAGTTCTTC. The rearrangement links TRBV12-5 to TRBJ2-1, with 8 bases aligning to TRBD2. The germline CDR1 and CDR2 sequences are LGHNT and FRNRAP. The CDR3 length is 15 residues. The V gene end was trimmed by 5 bases and the J gene end by 4 bases; junction bases not matched to a gene: 7. The entire variable domain, with the rest obtained from reference TRBV12-5 and TRBJ2-1, is as follows: DARVTQTPRHKVTEMGQEVTMRCQPILGHNTVFWYRQTMMQGLELLAYFRNRAPLDDSGMPKDRFSAEMPDATLATLKIQPSEPRDSAVYFCASGPSSGAYNEQFFGPGTRLTVL.

The CDR3 bases are TGCAGCGTTGATGGCCTAGCGGGAGCCGAGCAGTTCTTC. Protein: CSVDGLAGAEQFF. V and J are TRBV29-1 and TRBJ2-1; TRBD2 aligns across 10 bases. The CDR3 length is 13 residues. V shed 3 bases and J 10 bases; nucleotides not matched to a gene: 6. Germline assignment: CDR1 SQVTM and CDR2 ANQGSEA.